This entry is about one TCR beta chain. Its antigen is not identified. The data are from a study of cytomegalovirus exposure and HLA in healthy donors. The wider study: The 110 million or so unique TCR beta sequences, from about 190 million T cells, were found by an earlier analysis. Points from the study as a whole: In a later analysis, at a false discovery rate of 0.05, about 17,000 TCR beta sequences matched HLA alleles. Later genetic work tied a missense DCLRE1C variant to beta-chain V and J trimming.

Germline V gene data show CDR1 as SGHRS and CDR2 as YFSETQ. V shed 6 bases, J shed 2 bases, and the junction held 6 bases outside the gene matches. The CDR3 consists of 16 residues. PCR employed 60 Vbeta and 13 Jbeta primers. Sequenced by immunoSEQ multiplex PCR; TCRdb stores in-frame clones only, minus some. Of roughly 180,000 clones in the sample, over 75% were seen once. The receptor's source is a man aged 50 to 60 in good health and CMV-seropositive. Sequencing was performed on PBMCs. J is TRBJ2-1 and V is TRBV5-1; 12 bases agree with TRBD2. This CDR3 is CASTRTSGDTYNEQFF. The DNA for the CDR3 is TGCGCCAGCACCCGGACTAGCGGGGACACCTACAATGAGCAGTTCTTC.